This TCR beta chain was identified in a study of blood T cell repertoires in COVID-19. The repertoire was sequenced with immunoSEQ multiplex PCR; TCRdb's copy has only in-frame clones and lacks some. The data hold tens of thousands of clones, with 80% to 95% observed a single time. Germline V CDR1 and CDR2: LGHDT, YNNKEL (reference sequence). The CDR3 consists of 15 residues. Trimming took 2 bases from V and 8 from J; bases not matched to a gene: 8. This sequence was found in a human donor in a cohort sampled during active COVID-19. The rearrangement links TRBV3-1 (or the pseudogene TRBV3-2) to TRBJ1-2; TRBD1 agrees at 10 bases. Source material: peripheral blood. The CDR3 coding sequence is TGTGCCAGCAGCCAAACCGGGACAGGGGAGCGGGGCTACACCTTC. This translates into CASSQTGTGERGYTF.